Listed below are T cell receptor beta chains from one sample, sequenced in a study of blood T cell repertoires in COVID-19. The method was immunoSEQ multiplex PCR; TCRdb's version includes in-frame clones alone and lacks a portion of them. The profile shows about 240,000 clones, 82% of them singletons. Sequenced material: peripheral blood. These receptors were taken from a woman in her fifties or sixties with active or convalescent COVID-19. CDR3s include the opening cysteine and the closing phenylalanine or tryptophan. The D gene is left open where the match is weak. Clone size is given for some rows only: seen once, a few or many times, or a class if the clone is expanded.

TRBD1	TRBV5-4	TRBJ1-6	-	CASRLQGIYNSPLHF	TGTGCCAGCAGACTACAGGGGATATATAATTCACCCCTCCACTTT
-	TRBV7-2	TRBJ1-1	-	CASSISQGSNTEAFF	TGTGCCAGCAGCATTAGTCAGGGGTCGAACACTGAAGCTTTCTTT
TRBD1	TRBV18	TRBJ2-1	-	CASSRRDRGDNEQFF	TGTGCCAGCTCACGCCGGGACAGGGGAGACAATGAGCAGTTCTTC
-	TRBV14	TRBJ1-4	-	CASSRTGGGGEKLFF	TGTGCCAGCAGCCGCACTGGCGGGGGAGGGGAAAAACTGTTTTTT
TRBD1	TRBV7-8	TRBJ1-2	-	CASSLVRDRGHGYTF	TGTGCCAGCAGCTTGGTCCGGGACAGGGGGCATGGCTACACCTTC
TRBD1	TRBV30	TRBJ1-2	-	CAWTGGAYGYTF	TGTGCCTGGACAGGGGGCGCTTATGGCTACACCTTC
TRBD2	TRBV7-3	TRBJ2-1	-	CASSSHQGTISEQFF	TGTGCCAGCAGCTCACACCAAGGGACTATTTCTGAGCAGTTCTTC
TRBD1	TRBV5-4	TRBJ1-2	-	CASSLEAGQGARGYTF	TGTGCCAGCAGCTTGGAGGCTGGGCAGGGGGCTCGAGGCTACACCTTC
TRBD1	TRBV30	TRBJ1-2	-	CACHFRDRASYGYTF	TGTGCCTGCCATTTCCGGGACAGGGCCTCCTATGGCTACACCTTC
-	TRBV6-6	TRBJ1-3	-	CASKYGGGNTIYF	TGTGCCAGCAAGTACGGAGGAGGAAACACCATATATTTT
-	TRBV15	TRBJ2-5	-	CATSGLARETQYF	TGTGCCACCAGCGGGCTAGCGCGAGAGACCCAGTACTTC
-	TRBV10-3	TRBJ1-1	-	CAISRVAGEAFF	TGTGCCATCAGTAGGGTTGCGGGTGAAGCTTTCTTT
TRBD1	TRBV6-6	TRBJ2-5	-	CASRTGGRWETQYF	TGTGCCAGCAGGACAGGGGGCAGGTGGGAGACCCAGTACTTC
-	TRBV4-1	TRBJ1-2	once	CASSYRGEGNGYTF	TGCGCCAGCAGCTACCGAGGGGAGGGTAATGGCTACACCTTC
-	TRBV11-2	TRBJ1-1	once	CASSFSLVLTEAFF	TGTGCCAGCAGCTTCTCATTGGTACTCACTGAAGCTTTCTTT
-	TRBV27	TRBJ1-5	-	CASSSYTNSNQPQHF	TGTGCCAGCAGTTCTTACACCAATAGCAATCAGCCCCAGCATTTT
-	TRBV5-5	TRBJ1-3	-	CASDRTGSPGNTIYF	TGTGCCAGCGATAGAACAGGGTCGCCTGGAAACACCATATATTTT
-	TRBV5-4	TRBJ1-1	few	CASRVGGTEAFF	TGTGCCAGCAGGGTAGGCGGGACTGAAGCTTTCTTT
TRBD1	TRBV7-2	TRBJ1-4	-	CASRRQGFNEKLFF	TGTGCCAGCAGGCGACAGGGCTTCAATGAAAAACTGTTTTTT
TRBD1	TRBV12-5	TRBJ2-1	-	CASGLPGTGVYNEQFF	TGTGCTAGTGGTTTGCCCGGGACAGGGGTCTACAATGAGCAGTTCTTC
TRBD2	TRBV24-1	TRBJ2-3	-	CATSGGGTDTQYF	TGTGCCACCAGTGGGGGGGGAACAGATACGCAGTATTTT
TRBD1	TRBV7-2	TRBJ1-5	-	CASSPRQGGNQPQHF	TGTGCCAGCAGCCCGAGACAGGGGGGCAATCAGCCCCAGCATTTT
-	TRBV7-3	TRBJ2-5	-	CASSIDGSTQETQYF	TGTGCCAGCAGCATAGACGGGTCAACTCAAGAGACCCAGTACTTC
TRBD2	TRBV18	TRBJ2-1	once	CASSPRGTSGGNEQFF	TGTGCCAGCTCACCACGGGGGACTAGCGGAGGGAATGAGCAGTTCTTC
TRBD1	TRBV4-3	TRBJ1-1	few	CASSQATGGRDTEAFF	TGCGCCAGCAGCCAAGCAACAGGGGGAAGGGACACTGAAGCTTTCTTT
TRBD1	TRBV10-2	TRBJ2-7	-	CASSGQGGYEQYF	TGCGCCAGCAGTGGACAGGGTGGCTACGAGCAGTACTTC
-	TRBV7-9	TRBJ2-5	-	CASSLGTTLKTQYF	TGTGCCAGCAGCTTGGGTACTACCTTGAAGACCCAGTACTTC
-	TRBV5-1	TRBJ2-7	many	CASTDTGSYEQYF	TGCGCCAGCACCGACACAGGGAGCTACGAGCAGTACTTC
-	TRBV5-1	TRBJ1-1	few	CASSLAVGDTEAFF	TGCGCCAGCAGCTTGGCCGTAGGGGACACTGAAGCTTTCTTT
-	TRBV11-2	TRBJ1-3	few	CASSLAGAGNTIYF	TGTGCCAGCAGCTTGGCCGGGGCTGGAAACACCATATATTTT
TRBD1	TRBV19	TRBJ1-2	-	CASSPLPGQGYGYTF	TGTGCCAGTAGTCCCCTTCCGGGACAGGGGTATGGCTACACCTTC
TRBD1	TRBV19	TRBJ1-5	-	CASSINRGTLGQPQHF	TGTGCCAGTAGTATTAACAGGGGGACCCTCGGTCAGCCCCAGCATTTT
-	TRBV3-1/TRBV3-2	TRBJ2-3	-	CASSPLHRAGTQYF	TGTGCCAGCAGCCCACTCCACAGGGCAGGTACGCAGTATTTT